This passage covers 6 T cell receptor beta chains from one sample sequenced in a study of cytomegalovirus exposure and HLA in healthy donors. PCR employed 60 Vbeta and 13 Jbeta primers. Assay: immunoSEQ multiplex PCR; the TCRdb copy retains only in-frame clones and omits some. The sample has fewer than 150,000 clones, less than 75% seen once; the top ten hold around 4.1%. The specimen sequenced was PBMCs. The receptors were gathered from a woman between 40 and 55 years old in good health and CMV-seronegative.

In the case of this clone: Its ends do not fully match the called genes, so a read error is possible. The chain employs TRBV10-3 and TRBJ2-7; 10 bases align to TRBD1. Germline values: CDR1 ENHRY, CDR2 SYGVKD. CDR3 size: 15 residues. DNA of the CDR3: TGTGCCAGCAGTGCGGACGGGACAGGGGCCTACGAGCAGTACTTC. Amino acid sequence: CASSADGTGAYEQYF.

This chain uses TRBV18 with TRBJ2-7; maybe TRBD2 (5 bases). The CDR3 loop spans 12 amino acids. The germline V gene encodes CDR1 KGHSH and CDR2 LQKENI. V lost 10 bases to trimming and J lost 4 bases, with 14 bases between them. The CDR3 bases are TGTGCCACCGGCCCCCAGCGGTACGAGCAGTACTTC. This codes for CATGPQRYEQYF.

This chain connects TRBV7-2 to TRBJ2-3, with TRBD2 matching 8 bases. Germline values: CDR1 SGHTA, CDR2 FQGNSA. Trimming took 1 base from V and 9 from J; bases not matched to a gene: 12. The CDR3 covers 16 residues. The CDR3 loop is CASSLVGSGASGTQYF. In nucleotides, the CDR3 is TGTGCCAGCAGCTTAGTTGGTAGCGGGGCTTCTGGGACGCAGTATTTT.

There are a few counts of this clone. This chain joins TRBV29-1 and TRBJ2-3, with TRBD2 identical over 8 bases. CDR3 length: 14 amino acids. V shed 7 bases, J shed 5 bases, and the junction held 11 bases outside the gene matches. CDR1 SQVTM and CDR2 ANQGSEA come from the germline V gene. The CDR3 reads CSANMEAGGDTQYF. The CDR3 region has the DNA TGCAGCGCGAACATGGAGGCGGGAGGAGATACGCAGTATTTT.

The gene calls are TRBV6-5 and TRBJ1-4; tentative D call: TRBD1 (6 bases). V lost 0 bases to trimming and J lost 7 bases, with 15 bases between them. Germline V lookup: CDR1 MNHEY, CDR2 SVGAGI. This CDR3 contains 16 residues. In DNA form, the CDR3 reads TGTGCCAGCAGTTACTCTCGGGGGGCTATTGGTGAAAAACTGTTTTTT. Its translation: CASSYSRGAIGEKLFF.

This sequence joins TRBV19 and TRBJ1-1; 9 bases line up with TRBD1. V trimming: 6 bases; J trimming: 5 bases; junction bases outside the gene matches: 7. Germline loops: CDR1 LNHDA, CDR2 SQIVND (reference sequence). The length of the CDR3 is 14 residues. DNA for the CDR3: TGTGCCAGTAGATCCCGACAGGGGGGAACTGAAGCTTTCTTT. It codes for CASRSRQGGTEAFF.